These 30 T cell receptor beta chains were all obtained from the same sample, sequenced in a study of OX40 agonist ivuxolimab in advanced cancers. Libraries came from the immunoSEQ multiplex PCR assay. TCRdb stores this immuneACCESS table with in-frame sequences only. Part of the clones is absent; in the studies checked, under half of the shortfall reflects unresolved V genes, and no reason is known for the rest. In this sample the table shows about 21,000 clones, 70% to 90% of which occur a single time. 15% to 20% of the sample comes from the top ten. Sample: CD4+ or CD8+ T cells sorted from blood, taken in a trial of the OX40 agonist ivuxolimab. These receptors came from an adult with an advanced solid tumor such as melanoma, head and neck, liver or kidney cancer.

The chain has TRBV6-6 and TRBJ1-1; D is possibly TRBD1 (5 bases). There are 15 residues in the CDR3. V gave up 3 bases and J gave up 1 base, with 12 bases separating them. Germline CDR1 MNHNY, CDR2 SVGAGI (reference sequence). CDR3 coding DNA: TGTGCCAGCAGTTATGAAGCCGGGGCGAACACTGAAGCTTTCTTT. This encodes CASSYEAGANTEAFF.

This chain links TRBV19 with TRBJ1-5; weak D call: TRBD1 (5 bases). Deletions cut 3 bases from V and 7 bases from J, with 16 bases between. This CDR3 has 15 amino acids. Germline-derived CDR1 and CDR2 are LNHDA and SQIVND (reference sequence). In DNA, the CDR3 is TGTGCCAGTAGTATCTCGGGGGGGGGAAGACAGCCCCAGCATTTT. Protein: CASSISGGGRQPQHF.

The chain combines TRBV13 with TRBJ2-5, with 8 bases matching TRBD2. The ends lost 4 bases at V and 5 bases at J; junction bases unmatched: 6. Germline V gene sequence: CDR1 PRHDT, CDR2 FYEKMQ (reference sequence). The CDR3 runs 14 residues. CDR3 amino acids: CASSSPGLEETQYF. The CDR3 coding sequence is TGTGCCAGCAGCTCGCCGGGACTAGAGGAGACCCAGTACTTC.

This clone was seen once. J is TRBJ2-7 and V is TRBV27; D unclear. This CDR3 has 14 amino acids. V was shortened by 6 bases and J by 7 bases, with 19 bases between the two germline ends. Germline assignment: CDR1 MNHEY and CDR2 SMNVEV (reference sequence). The CDR3 DNA reads as TGTGCCAGCAGGATCATCAAAGGAAGTGGGGAGCAGTACTTC. Translated, it gives CASRIIKGSGEQYF.

This clone was seen just once. The rearrangement joins TRBV28 to TRBJ2-1, with 8 bases lining up with TRBD2. This CDR3 comprises 15 residues. The germline gives CDR1 MDHEN, CDR2 SYDVKM. With 2 bases clipped from V and 6 bases from J, the junction kept 6 bases outside the gene matches. The CDR3: CASSLTGGAGNEQFF. For the CDR3, the DNA is TGTGCCAGCAGTTTAACCGGGGGGGCCGGCAATGAGCAGTTCTTC.

V is TRBV29-1 and J is TRBJ1-4; the D gene is possibly TRBD1 (6 bases). With 1 base removed from V and 6 bases from J, the gap between germline ends came to 12 bases. Germline CDR1 and CDR2: SQVTM and ANQGSEA. The CDR3 contains 14 residues. The CDR3: CSVEVGGGDEKLFF. The CDR3, as DNA: TGCAGCGTTGAAGTGGGGGGCGGAGATGAAAAACTGTTTTTT.

This clone has more than one count but fewer than ten. The genes are TRBV5-4 and TRBJ2-7; 8 nucleotides line up with TRBD2. Germline values: CDR1 SGHNT, CDR2 YYREEE (reference sequence). There are 14 residues in the CDR3. The V segment lost 3 bases and the J segment 7 bases; nucleotides outside the gene matches: 9. Written as DNA, the CDR3 is TGTGCCAGCAGCTCCGGACTAGCCTCGGGTGAGCAGTACTTC. Protein product: CASSSGLASGEQYF.

The chain uses TRBV29-1 and TRBJ1-1, with D perhaps matching TRBD1 (5 bases). The CDR3 contains 12 residues. Germline V gene sequence: CDR1 SQVTM, CDR2 ANQGSEA. Trimming left V 7 bases short and J 6 bases short, with 15 bases between. CDR3 sequence reads: CSATPDTPEAFF. DNA for the CDR3: TGCAGCGCCACCCCGGACACTCCTGAAGCTTTCTTT.

The V call is TRBV4-3, the J call TRBJ1-2; D might be TRBD1 (6 bases). Germline V gene lookup returns CDR1 LGHNA and CDR2 YSLEER. V lost 0 bases and J lost 2, with 10 bases in between. CDR3 length equals 15 residues. CDR3 in DNA: TGCGCCAGCAGCCAAGACAGGGGTCCAAACTATGGCTACACCTTC. Encoded protein: CASSQDRGPNYGYTF.

The CDR3 region is CASSLGQGYEQFF. CDR3 DNA sequence: TGTGCCAGCAGCTTGGGGCAGGGATATGAGCAGTTCTTC. The chain couples TRBV5-6 to TRBJ2-1; maybe TRBD1 (5 bases). Deletions cut 0 bases from V and 8 bases from J, with 9 bases between. CDR1 and CDR2 (germline): SGHDT, YYEEEE. The CDR3 totals 13 residues. Looking up the rest from reference TRBV5-6 and TRBJ2-1 gives the full variable domain: DAGVTQSPTHLIKTRGQQVTLRCSPKSGHDTVSWYQQALGQGPQFIFQYYEEEERQRGNFPDRFSGHQFPNYSSELNVNALLLGDSALYLCASSLGQGYEQFFGPGTRLTVL.

The chain links TRBV4-1 to TRBJ1-2, with 7 bases identical to TRBD1. Germline V lookup: CDR1 MGHRA, CDR2 YSYEKL. J was trimmed by 0 bases and V by 0 bases; bases with no gene match: 4. The CDR3 sequence is 16 residues long. CDR3 amino acids: CASSQETGEANYGYTF. CDR3 coding DNA: TGCGCCAGCAGCCAAGAAACAGGGGAGGCTAACTATGGCTACACCTTC.

This clone has a handful of counts. The J gene is TRBJ2-1, the V gene TRBV19; no clear D. The V end lost 4 bases, the J end lost 1 base, and 2 bases lay between the germline ends. In germline, CDR1 is LNHDA, CDR2 SQIVND (reference sequence). The CDR3 loop spans 12 amino acids. The CDR3: CASSTSYNEQFF. The CDR3 DNA reads TGTGCCAGTAGTACGTCCTACAATGAGCAGTTCTTC.

The chain joins TRBV6-5 to TRBJ2-3; 10 bases match TRBD2. The CDR3 has 15 amino acids. Trimming cost V 4 bases and J 2 bases; bases outside gene matches: 3. The V gene's germline CDR1 is MNHEY and CDR2 SVGAGI. CDR3 sequence: CASSSGLAATDTQYF. The CDR3 DNA follows: TGTGCCAGCAGTTCCGGACTAGCGGCCACAGATACGCAGTATTTT.

This clone was seen once. V is TRBV4-1 and J is TRBJ1-5, with 7 bases that match TRBD1. CDR3 length: 15 amino acids. J was trimmed by 6 bases and V by 1 base; bases with no gene match: 6. Germline assignment: CDR1 MGHRA and CDR2 YSYEKL. For the CDR3, the DNA is TGCGCCAGCAGCCAAGGTGGGCAGGGGGGTCAGCCCCAGCATTTT. Its protein is CASSQGGQGGQPQHF.

The chain carries TRBV2 and TRBJ1-5, with D unclear. The V end was cut by 6 bases, the J end by 0 bases, with 12 bases between. There are 15 residues in the CDR3. CDR1 SNHLY and CDR2 FYNNEI come from the germline V gene. The DNA for the CDR3 is TGTGCCAGCAGCGAAACCCCCTATAGCAATCAGCCCCAGCATTTT. Translation: CASSETPYSNQPQHF.

The rearrangement uses TRBV7-2 and TRBJ1-2; D might be TRBD1 (6 bases). This CDR3 has 12 amino acids. Germline CDR1 SGHTA, CDR2 FQGNSA. With 1 base removed from V and 9 bases from J, the gap between germline ends came to 9 bases. This CDR3 reads CASSLEGGSYTF. Written as DNA, the CDR3 is TGTGCCAGCAGCTTAGAGGGGGGGAGCTACACCTTC.

V gene TRBV15 combines with J gene TRBJ1-2, with TRBD1 matching 9 bases. Germline CDR1 reads LNHNV; CDR2 reads YYDKDF (reference sequence). Trimming took 2 bases from V and 8 from J; bases not matched to a gene: 9. The CDR3 consists of 15 residues. CDR3 in DNA: TGTGCCACCAGCAGACGAATACAGGGGGCAAAAGGCTACACCTTC. It yields the protein CATSRRIQGAKGYTF.

The rearrangement joins TRBV7-8 to TRBJ1-2; no clear D. Trimming removed 4 bases from V and 3 bases from J, with 9 bases in between. Germline V lookup: CDR1 SGHVS, CDR2 FQNEAQ. This CDR3 is built from 13 residues. CDR3 nucleotide sequence: TGTGCCAGCAGCTCGTCCACTGACTATGGCTACACCTTC. It is translated as CASSSSTDYGYTF.

The rearrangement links TRBV19 to TRBJ1-1; 7 bases map to TRBD1. Germline CDR1 and CDR2: LNHDA and SQIVND (reference sequence). The CDR3 has 15 residues. J lost 3 bases, V lost 1 base, and 5 bases had no gene match. This CDR3 is CASSIARQGHTEAFF. The CDR3 DNA reads as TGTGCCAGTAGTATAGCCCGACAGGGTCACACTGAAGCTTTCTTT.

J is TRBJ2-5 and V is TRBV4-1; the D gene is possibly TRBD2 (5 bases). The CDR3 contains 13 residues. The germline CDR1 and CDR2 sequences are MGHRA and YSYEKL. Trimming removed 0 bases from V and 5 bases from J, with 7 bases in between. Here the CDR3 reads CASSQDWEETQYF. The CDR3 bases are TGCGCCAGCAGCCAAGATTGGGAGGAGACCCAGTACTTC.

This chain connects TRBV11-2 to TRBJ2-5, with TRBD2 matching over 7 bases. This CDR3 has 15 amino acids. Trimming cost V 2 bases and J 1 base; bases outside gene matches: 4. Germline values: CDR1 SGHAT, CDR2 FQNNGV. CDR3 region: CASSLIGGGQETQYF. Written as DNA, the CDR3 is TGTGCCAGCAGCTTAATCGGCGGGGGCCAAGAGACCCAGTACTTC.

The chain is built from TRBV19 and TRBJ2-4; maybe TRBD2 (5 bases). From germline, CDR1 is LNHDA and CDR2 SQIVND (reference sequence). V lost 6 bases and J lost 0, with 15 bases in between. The CDR3 totals 16 residues. The CDR3 reads CASSTRPALAKNIQYF. Written as DNA, the CDR3 is TGTGCCAGTAGCACTAGACCCGCCTTAGCCAAAAACATTCAGTACTTC.

The chain has TRBV7-9 and TRBJ2-7; D might be TRBD2 (6 bases). Trimming cost V 3 bases and J 6 bases, with 12 bases left between them. Per the germline V gene, CDR1 is SEHNR and CDR2 is FQNEAQ (reference sequence). This CDR3 is 13 amino acids long. CDR3: CASSFPGVIEQYF. CDR3 DNA: TGTGCCAGCAGCTTCCCGGGAGTAATCGAGCAGTACTTC.

The gene calls are TRBV13 and TRBJ1-1, with 7 positions matching TRBD1. The CDR3 runs to 15 residues. Germline-derived CDR1 and CDR2 are PRHDT and FYEKMQ (reference sequence). The V segment lost 5 bases and the J segment 9 bases; nucleotides outside the gene matches: 15. CDR3 sequence reads: CASSLLLAGGAQAFF. The CDR3 DNA reads as TGTGCCAGCAGCCTTCTCCTCGCAGGGGGAGCTCAAGCTTTCTTT.

The genes are TRBV4-2 and TRBJ1-2; the D is unclear. Trimming shortened V by 0 bases and J by 8 bases, and 16 bases separated the two germline ends. The CDR3 has 15 residues. From germline, CDR1 is LGHNA and CDR2 YNFKEQ. CDR3 residues: CASSQDLRSGLGYTF. In nucleotides, the CDR3 is TGTGCCAGCAGCCAAGATCTCCGCAGCGGCTTGGGCTACACCTTC.

This clone occurred a few times. The rearrangement links TRBV7-6 to TRBJ2-1; the D is unclear. This CDR3 spans 12 amino acids. Germline values: CDR1 SGHVS, CDR2 FNYEAQ. The germline V and J ends were trimmed by 5 bases and 9 bases, with 11 bases remaining between them. DNA for the CDR3: TGTGCCAGCAGCCCCGACCTTAGTGAGCAGTTCTTC. Translation gives CASSPDLSEQFF.

The V gene is TRBV2, the J gene TRBJ1-2; D gene unclear. The CDR3 sequence is 13 residues long. CDR1 SNHLY and CDR2 FYNNEI come from the germline V gene. V dropped 6 bases and J dropped 3 bases, with 11 bases sitting between them. The CDR3 protein is CASRNDDHYGYTF. The CDR3 DNA reads TGTGCCAGCAGAAACGACGACCACTATGGCTACACCTTC.

This chain joins TRBV5-1 and TRBJ2-2; D may be TRBD1 or TRBD2 (5 bases each). The CDR3 is 14 residues long. V was cut by 4 bases and J by 5 bases, with 12 bases left in between. The germline CDR1 and CDR2 sequences are SGHRS and YFSETQ. CDR3 bases: TGCGCCAGCAGCCTGGGACGGCAGACCGGGGAGCTGTTTTTT. Translated: CASSLGRQTGELFF.

The rearrangement joins TRBV5-6 to TRBJ2-3; D remains ambiguous. The CDR3 has 12 residues. V was pared by 4 bases and J by 2 bases, with 5 bases between. The V gene's germline CDR1 is SGHDT and CDR2 YYEEEE. CDR3 region: CASSQNTDTQYF. For the CDR3, the DNA is TGTGCCAGCAGCCAAAACACAGATACGCAGTATTTT.

This chain joins TRBV5-6 and TRBJ2-3, with no clear D. CDR1 and CDR2 from the germline V gene are SGHDT and YYEEEE. There are 13 residues in the CDR3. V gave up 4 bases and J gave up 1 base, with 7 bases separating them. As DNA, the CDR3 is TGTGCCAGCAGCCCTGAGGGCACAGATACGCAGTATTTT. Its translation is CASSPEGTDTQYF. Variable domain in full (rest from reference TRBV5-6 and TRBJ2-3): DAGVTQSPTHLIKTRGQQVTLRCSPKSGHDTVSWYQQALGQGPQFIFQYYEEEERQRGNFPDRFSGHQFPNYSSELNVNALLLGDSALYLCASSPEGTDTQYFGPGTRLTVL.